This T cell receptor beta chain came from a study of identical twins. Study results and caveats: Out-of-frame alpha sequences common to twins exhibited a surplus of low generation probability. Insertions were fewer in abundant cord blood beta clonotypes, whereas memory repertoires showed none of this pattern.

Template switching created a universal primer site, and the cDNA included unique molecular identifiers. One entry per CDR3 protein results from TCRdb running MiXCR on the 5' RACE reads. The sample contains around 530,000 distinct CDR3 sequences, 12% to 15% of which appear only once. In the case of this clonotype: What it recognizes is unknown.

Every one of the donors was a healthy Caucasian. V gave up 4 bases and J gave up 5 bases, with 8 bases separating them. The CDR3 runs to 12 residues. Germline V gives CDR1 SGHAT, CDR2 FQDESV (reference sequence). This same sample was also part of a study on yellow fever vaccine responses in identical twins.

The chain couples TRBV11-1 to TRBJ2-5; weak D call: TRBD2 (5 bases). This TCR was sampled from a woman aged 18-29 years in good health. Sequencing was done on a sample of CD4+ T cells sorted from blood. In DNA form, the CDR3 reads TGTGCCAGCAGCTCCGGGATTGAGACCCAGTACTTC. As protein: CASSSGIETQYF.